The clone carrying this T cell receptor (beta chain) was seen a few times. What it recognizes is unknown. The data belong to a study of brain T cells in children with intractable seizures. Study findings and constraints: Pre-surgery blood may have been undersampled, hiding some clones.

The CDR3 extends over 14 amino acids. Trimming shortened V by 3 bases and J by 6 bases, and 12 bases separated the two germline ends. Germline loops: CDR1 SGHTA, CDR2 FQGNSA. Sequencing was limited to surgery cases with top T cell transcript signatures in brain tissue. The method was immunoSEQ multiplex PCR; TCRdb's version includes in-frame clones alone and lacks a portion of them. The table shows tens of thousands of clones, with more than 80% occurring only once. The V and J genes are TRBV7-2 and TRBJ1-5; tentative D call: TRBD1 (5 bases). This specimen was peripheral blood, taken at surgery. The sequence was obtained from a girl aged 2 to 9 with tuberous sclerosis and intractable seizures. The CDR3 bases are TGTGCCAGCAGCTTGGGGGTAGAAACTCAGCCCCAGCATTTT. The encoded protein is CASSLGVETQPQHF.